The 21 T cell receptor beta chains in this list originate from one sample, sequenced in a study of glioma-infiltrating T cells after dendritic cell vaccination. Sequencing used immunoSEQ multiplex PCR; TCRdb keeps in-frame clones, though not all of them. Of about 73,000 clones in the sample, roughly four fifths were seen once. Sequenced material: blood, taken before dendritic cell vaccination. The receptors derive from a human donor with glioblastoma.

CDR3 sequence (DNA): TGTGCCATCGAGGAGGGACAGGGGGCTGGCGGGGAGCTGTTTTTT. Protein product: CAIEEGQGAGGELFF. This chain connects TRBV10-3 to TRBJ2-2; TRBD1 matches at 12 bases. There are 15 residues in the CDR3. The trim removed 8 bases at V and 7 bases at J, leaving 8 bases unmatched. In germline, CDR1 is ENHRY, CDR2 SYGVKD.

This clone has only one observation. The CDR3 region is CASSLTRYEQYV. In DNA form, the CDR3 reads TGCGCCAGCAGCTTGACTAGGTACGAGCAGTACGTC. J is TRBJ2-7 and V is TRBV5-1, with D possibly being TRBD2 (5 bases). The CDR3 has 12 residues. V was clipped by 1 base and J by 4 bases, with 6 bases between them. Germline V lookup: CDR1 SGHRS, CDR2 YFSETQ.

The chain couples TRBV5-6 to TRBJ1-2; D might be TRBD1 (5 bases). Per the germline V gene, CDR1 is SGHDT and CDR2 is YYEEEE. Trimming shortened V by 4 bases and J by 4 bases, and 14 bases separated the two germline ends. This CDR3 region has 14 residues. The CDR3 sequence: CASSPGQGIYGYTF. The CDR3 region has the DNA TGTGCCAGCAGCCCCGGTCAGGGAATCTATGGCTACACCTTC.

V usage is TRBV2 and J usage is TRBJ2-5; TRBD1 aligns across 8 bases. V dropped 6 bases and J dropped 4; count of bases not matched to a gene: 1. Germline lookup yields CDR1 SNHLY and CDR2 FYNNEI. The CDR3 runs to 12 residues. CDR3 sequence reads: CASRTGAETQYF. CDR3 nucleotide sequence: TGTGCCAGCAGGACAGGGGCAGAGACCCAGTACTTC. The full variable domain, completed using reference TRBV2 and TRBJ2-5, is EPEVTQTPSHQVTQMGQEVILRCVPISNHLYFYWYRQILGQKVEFLVSFYNNEISEKSEIFDDQFSVERPDGSNFTLKIRSTKLEDSAMYFCASRTGAETQYFGPGTRLLVL.

V is TRBV27 and J is TRBJ1-5; D unclear. Trimming stripped 5 bases from V and 4 bases from J, with 9 bases between. The CDR3 sequence is 13 residues long. Germline loops: CDR1 MNHEY, CDR2 SMNVEV (reference sequence). The CDR3 sequence: CASSLEENQPQHF. In DNA form, the CDR3 reads TGTGCCAGCAGTCTAGAGGAAAATCAGCCCCAGCATTTT.

This chain uses TRBV30 with TRBJ2-1; D might be TRBD2 (5 bases). The CDR3 covers 15 residues. Germline loops: CDR1 GTSNPN, CDR2 SVGIG (reference sequence). V was shortened by 0 bases and J by 10 bases, with 19 bases between the two germline ends. CDR3 protein: CAWSVKLGPAGEQFF. CDR3 DNA sequence: TGTGCCTGGAGTGTAAAACTAGGTCCGGCCGGGGAGCAGTTCTTC.

The gene calls are TRBV11-1 and TRBJ1-4; no reliable D call. Trimming cost V 6 bases and J 6 bases, with 14 bases left between them. The CDR3 is 14 amino acids. Germline lookup yields CDR1 SGHAT and CDR2 FQDESV (reference sequence). CDR3 sequence reads: CASRAAVRDEKLFF. The CDR3 nucleotides read TGTGCCAGCAGGGCCGCCGTCCGGGATGAAAAACTGTTTTTT.

The chain links TRBV11-2 to TRBJ2-2; D may be TRBD1 (6 bases). Trimming took 5 bases from V and 6 from J, leaving 13 bases between them. This CDR3 spans 14 amino acids. The germline V gene has CDR1 SGHAT and CDR2 FQNNGV. CDR3 in amino acids: CASSERNRAGELFF. The CDR3 nucleotides read TGTGCCAGCAGCGAACGGAACAGGGCCGGGGAGCTGTTTTTT.

This clone occurred once. This chain links TRBV7-2 with TRBJ2-7, with D possibly matching TRBD2 (6 bases). Between the trimmed V and J ends, which lost 5 bases and 5 bases, there was a span of 19 bases. Looked up from germline, CDR1 is SGHTA and CDR2 is FQGNSA. The CDR3 is 15 residues long. The CDR3 loop is CASSRGTVSLNEQYF. CDR3 nucleotide sequence: TGTGCCAGCAGCCGTGGGACTGTATCCCTCAACGAGCAGTACTTC.

The chain carries TRBV11-2 and TRBJ2-7, with D uncertain. V lost 2 bases and J lost 7, with 21 bases in between. Germline V gene data show CDR1 as SGHAT and CDR2 as FQNNGV. The CDR3 loop spans 16 amino acids. The DNA of the CDR3 is TGTGCCAGCAGCTTACGAAACCTAGACCTCCCTGGGGAGCAGTACGTC. This gives the protein CASSLRNLDLPGEQYV.

The CDR3 spells CASSPPRGLTDTQYF. In DNA form, the CDR3 reads TGCGCCAGCAGCCCGCCGCGGGGCCTCACAGATACGCAGTATTTT. This chain connects TRBV5-1 to TRBJ2-3, with D possibly matching TRBD2 (6 bases). The germline V and J ends were trimmed by 4 bases and 2 bases, with 14 bases remaining between them. CDR1 and CDR2 from the germline V gene are SGHRS and YFSETQ. The CDR3 covers 15 residues.

This clone turned up a few times. CDR3 bases: TGCAGCGTTGACAGGGAGGACTCCTACAATGAGCAGTTCTTC. Protein product: CSVDREDSYNEQFF. The gene calls are TRBV29-1 and TRBJ2-1; tentatively, D is TRBD2 (6 bases). The germline gives CDR1 SQVTM, CDR2 ANQGSEA. The CDR3 has 14 residues. V lost 3 bases, J lost 0 bases, and 9 bases lay in between.

This clone was seen at least ten times. The chain carries TRBV6-4 and TRBJ2-1; 9 nucleotides line up with TRBD2. CDR3 size: 15 residues. V trimming: 8 bases; J trimming: 0 bases; junction bases outside the gene matches: 5. Germline CDR1 is MRHNA and CDR2 is SNTAGT. The CDR3 bases are TGTGCCAGCGCTTCACTAGCGGGCTCCTACAATGAGCAGTTCTTC. This gives the protein CASASLAGSYNEQFF.

A single count supports this clone. CDR3 sequence (DNA): TGTGCCAGTAGTGAACAGGCTTCTGGAAACACCATATATTTT. Encoded protein: CASSEQASGNTIYF. The rearrangement uses TRBV19 and TRBJ1-3, with D maybe TRBD1 (5 bases). CDR1 and CDR2 (germline): LNHDA, SQIVND (reference sequence). With 5 bases removed from V and 1 base from J, the gap between germline ends came to 9 bases. The CDR3 has 14 amino acids.

J is TRBJ1-6 and V is TRBV5-6; D call uncertain. V was shortened by 2 bases and J by 4 bases, with 4 bases between the two germline ends. Germline values: CDR1 SGHDT, CDR2 YYEEEE. There are 13 residues in the CDR3. The CDR3 DNA follows: TGTGCCAGCAGCTTTCAGTATAATTCACCCCTCCACTTT. Its translation: CASSFQYNSPLHF.

The chain links TRBV9 to TRBJ1-3; D is unclear. The V gene's germline CDR1 is SGDLS and CDR2 YYNGEE. CDR3 size: 13 residues. The V end lost 7 bases, the J end lost 3 bases, and 11 bases lay between the germline ends. CDR3 DNA: TGTGCCAGCTCACAGACGAGTGGAAACACCATATATTTT. The encoded protein is CASSQTSGNTIYF.

The chain is built from TRBV29-1 and TRBJ1-6; D gene uncertain. V was trimmed by 6 bases and J by 6 bases, leaving 9 bases between them. CDR3 length equals 12 residues. The germline gives CDR1 SQVTM, CDR2 ANQGSEA. The CDR3 protein is CSVALFNSPLHF. The CDR3 DNA is TGCAGCGTCGCCCTATTTAATTCACCCCTCCACTTT.

In its sample, this clone is medium-sized (0.01 to 0.1%). The chain employs TRBV2 and TRBJ2-7; weak D call: TRBD1 (5 bases). Germline CDR1 SNHLY, CDR2 FYNNEI. Trimming took 4 bases from V and 3 from J, leaving 10 bases between them. CDR3 length: 13 residues. CDR3 in DNA: TGTGCCAGCAGTGGCGTAGGGGACTACGAGCAGTACGTC. It encodes CASSGVGDYEQYV.

The chain is built from TRBV11-3 and TRBJ1-3; 9 bases fit TRBD1. Germline trimming cut 5 bases from V and 2 bases from J; bases unmatched to any gene: 4. This CDR3 has 15 residues. In germline, CDR1 is SGHNT, CDR2 YENEEA. This CDR3 is CASSAGQGTGNTIYF. The CDR3 nucleotides read TGTGCCAGCAGCGCCGGACAGGGGACTGGAAACACCATATATTTT.

The V and J genes are TRBV5-1 and TRBJ2-1; TRBD1 matches at 9 bases. From germline, CDR1 is SGHRS and CDR2 YFSETQ. This CDR3 is built from 16 residues. Germline trimming cut 0 bases from V and 5 bases from J; bases unmatched to any gene: 6. The CDR3 coding sequence is TGCGCCAGCAGCTTGGATCCCACAGGGGGCCACAATGAGCAGTTCTTC. Translating it yields CASSLDPTGGHNEQFF.

The genes are TRBV6-1 and TRBJ1-2, with D uncertain. CDR1 and CDR2 from the germline V gene are MNHNS and SASEGT. CDR3 length: 13 amino acids. With 2 bases removed from V and 4 bases from J, the gap between germline ends came to 8 bases. The CDR3 nucleotides read TGTGCCAGCAGTGAATTGGGGAGCTATGGCTACACCTTC. It encodes CASSELGSYGYTF.